The 6 T cell receptor beta chains listed next were all sequenced from one sample in a study of vaccination and CD4 T cells after COVID-19. Regarding treatment: roughly nine-day PBMC culture with coronavirus spike peptide pools or control peptides (ViraFEST assay). Their target antigens are unknown. Scientists ran DNA taken from cultured CD4+ T cells through the Oncomine TCR Beta short-read assay for sequencing. TCRdb re-analysed the PCR reads in MiXCR, keeping a single row per CDR3 protein. Of about 11,000 distinct CDR3 sequences in the sample, 45% to 75% are singletons; the top ten hold around 9.6%. The sample comprised CD4+ T cells from blood, cultured in vitro. The receptors come from a human donor who had recovered from COVID-19.

This clonotype has a handful of counts. The chain carries TRBV21-1 and TRBJ1-2; TRBD1 reflects the table's D call only, with no check against the DNA. TRBV21-1 is recorded as a pseudogene. CDR3 length equals 12 residues. The DNA for the CDR3 is TGTGCCAGCAGCAAAAACAGGGGTGGCTACACCTTC. Translated: CASSKNRGGYTF.

In its sample, this clonotype was seen a few times. The CDR3 sequence is CASRLWVGSYEQYF. CDR3 bases: TGTGCCAGCAGGTTGTGGGTCGGGTCCTACGAGCAGTACTTC. This chain joins TRBV27 and TRBJ2-7; no firm D call. Deletions cut 6 bases from V and 1 base from J, with 13 bases between. This CDR3 has 14 amino acids. Germline-derived CDR1 and CDR2 are MNHEY and SMNVEV (reference sequence).

The chain has TRBV7-9 and TRBJ2-7, with D unclear. V shed 1 base and J shed 9 bases, with 19 bases lying between them. The CDR3 loop spans 15 amino acids. CDR1 and CDR2 (germline): SEHNR, FQNEAQ (reference sequence). In nucleotides, the CDR3 is TGTGCCAGCAGCTTAGAGGACGGTCCTTTTATGCGGCAGTACTTC. It yields the protein CASSLEDGPFMRQYF.

This clonotype was counted a few times. The chain employs TRBV20-1 and TRBJ1-5, with D possibly TRBD1 on 6 matching bases. V shed 1 base and J shed 5 bases, with 15 bases lying between them. The CDR3 sequence is 15 residues long. Germline V gives CDR1 DFQATT, CDR2 SNEGSKA (reference sequence). The CDR3 nucleotides read TGCAGTGCTAGAGGGACAGCCTGGCGGCATCAGCCCCAGCATTTT. Encoded protein: CSARGTAWRHQPQHF.

V usage is TRBV7-9 and J usage is TRBJ2-7; 8 bases are shared with TRBD1. CDR1 is SEHNR, CDR2 FQNEAQ, per germline (reference sequence). The ends lost 5 bases at V and 4 bases at J; junction bases unmatched: 7. CDR3 size: 14 residues. The chain's CDR3 is CASSLQGAFYEQYF. CDR3 coding DNA: TGTGCCAGCAGCCTGCAGGGGGCGTTTTACGAGCAGTACTTC.

This clonotype was seen a handful of times. J is TRBJ1-6 and V is TRBV5-6; D gene unclear. The germline CDR1 and CDR2 sequences are SGHDT and YYEEEE. The CDR3 has 15 residues. With 4 bases removed from V and 9 bases from J, the gap between germline ends came to 17 bases. The chain's CDR3 is CASSDLGKTGSPLHF. The CDR3 nucleotides read TGTGCCAGCAGCGACCTTGGGAAAACGGGTTCACCCCTCCACTTT. Filled out from reference TRBV5-6 and TRBJ1-6, the complete variable domain reads DAGVTQSPTHLIKTRGQQVTLRCSPKSGHDTVSWYQQALGQGPQFIFQYYEEEERQRGNFPDRFSGHQFPNYSSELNVNALLLGDSALYLCASSDLGKTGSPLHFGNGTRLTVT.